This is a list of T cell receptor beta chains from one sample in a study of blood T cells in healthy people across ages. MiXCR, applied by TCRdb to the 5' RACE reads, yields one record per CDR3 protein. The sample lists approximately 770,000 distinct CDR3 sequences; about three fifths were seen once. Sequenced: blood. The receptors were sampled from a young man in good health. The CDR3 runs from the conserved cysteine through the conserved F or W.

V,CDR3
TRBV7-2,CASSAGLAGGRETQYF
TRBV7-2,CASSERQGGDSQYF
TRBV20-1,CSAPLGAGQPQHF
TRBV14,CASSLSGTTPWGYTF
TRBV6-1,CASSDLGLSYEQYF
TRBV27,CASSQTGPTYGYTF
TRBV4-2,CASSQNTSPKGLAGGVSKNIQYF
TRBV28,CASRGPGLAGEFGETQYF
TRBV5-1,CASSLDRGDPDTQYF
TRBV30,CAWASTYYNEQFF
TRBV2,CASSLGSPTF
TRBV2,CASSESTGRGETQYF
TRBV14,CASSQPSEETQYF
TRBV4-3,CASSQETWGTQYF
TRBV3-1,CASSQAETAGYTF
TRBV10-2,CASRDTGLAGGPVETQYF
TRBV18,CASPPGDRGGEKLFF
TRBV20-1,CSARLPGRRGYTF
TRBV7-2,CASSPKWGPQPQHF
TRBV20-1,CSAVPVDSYGYTF
TRBV7-2,CASSQTRNVANYGYTF
TRBV10-2,CASSAANIQETQYF
TRBV5-1,CASSPGQEGKLFF
TRBV7-9,CASQSVGNEQYF
TRBV10-3,CAISERGDSSNEQFF
TRBV20-1,CSAPQGSTEAFF
TRBV9,CASSVFPGYGYTF
TRBV30,CAWASGGYEQYF
TRBV7-2,CASSFPLENSNEQFF
TRBV25-1,CASSDSRGAFF
TRBV20-1,CSADQGLYPGGYTF
TRBV5-6,CASSSERTVTVYGYTF
TRBV10-3,CAIRAGDVETQYF
TRBV12-3/TRBV12-4,CASSFLAGGCTDTQYF
TRBV4-2,CASSQERSQPQHF
TRBV7-2,CASSPSRGVYNEQFF
TRBV7-2,CASSKDRNRPQHF
TRBV20-1,CSARVQRETQYF
TRBV29-1,CSVSITPNNEQFF
TRBV7-2,CASSLEVWSEQFF
TRBV30,CAWNPTGGFGIQYF
TRBV24-1,CATSEAGGTDTQYF
TRBV15,CATSREPSYNEQFF
TRBV21-1,CASSKRPGTGNQPQHF
TRBV7-2,CASSPGGGKADTQYF
TRBV18,CASSLRGGDQPQHF
TRBV29-1,CSVEWGGSQANYGYTF
TRBV29-1,CSVDGEAFF
TRBV5-1,CASSPQRDSYYNEQYF
TRBV7-2,CASSLETGREQYF
TRBV6-2/TRBV6-3,CASSYSRLAGGTYEQYF
TRBV7-8,CASSDRGKGYNSPLHF
TRBV10-3,CAILTVWTAGANVLTF
TRBV7-2,CASSARRDFLAKNIQYF
TRBV27,CASSLSSGKQYF
TRBV6-4,CASSRTGGALYNEQFF
TRBV6-2/TRBV6-3,CASEGEETQYF